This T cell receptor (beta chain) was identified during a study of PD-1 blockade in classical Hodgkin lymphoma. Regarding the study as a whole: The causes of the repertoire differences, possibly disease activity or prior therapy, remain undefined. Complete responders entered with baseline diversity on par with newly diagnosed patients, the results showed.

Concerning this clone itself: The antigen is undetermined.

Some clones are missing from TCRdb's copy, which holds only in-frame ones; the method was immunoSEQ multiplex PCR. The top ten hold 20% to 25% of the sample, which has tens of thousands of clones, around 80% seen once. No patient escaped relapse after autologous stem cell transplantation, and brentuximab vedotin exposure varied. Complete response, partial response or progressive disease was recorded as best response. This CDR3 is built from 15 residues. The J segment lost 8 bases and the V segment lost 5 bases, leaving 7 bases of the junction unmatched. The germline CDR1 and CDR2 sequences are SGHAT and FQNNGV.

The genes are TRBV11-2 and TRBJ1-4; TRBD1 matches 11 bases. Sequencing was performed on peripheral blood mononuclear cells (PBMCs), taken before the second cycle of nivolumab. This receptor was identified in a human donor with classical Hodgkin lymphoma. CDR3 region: CASSPTDRGLEKLFF. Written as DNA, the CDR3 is TGTGCCAGCAGCCCGACGGACAGGGGGCTGGAAAAACTGTTTTTT.